The source of this TCR beta chain is a study of CD8 T cells in Susac syndrome. Random hexamers were used to reverse transcribe about 0.5 to 1 ug of RNA. TCRdb used MiXCR to reprocess the immunoSEQ multiplex PCR reads, holding one entry per CDR3 protein. Among some 190,000 distinct CDR3 sequences listed, approximately 94% were seen once. The germline CDR1 and CDR2 sequences are DFQATT and SNEGSKA (reference sequence). The V gene end was trimmed by 5 bases and the J gene end by 3 bases; junction bases not matched to a gene: 6. This CDR3 is built from 13 residues. The specimen sequenced was CD4+ T cells from PBMCs. The sequence was obtained from a human donor in good health. The gene calls are TRBV20-1 and TRBJ2-5, with 7 positions matching TRBD2. The CDR3 reads CSAARLAEETQYF. CDR3 coding DNA: TGCAGTGCTGCGAGGCTAGCGGAAGAGACCCAGTACTTC.